This T cell receptor beta chain was captured in a study of T cells after yellow fever vaccination. This clonotype was counted ten times or more. TCRdb processed the 5' RACE reads anew with MiXCR; each CDR3 protein has one entry. Among about 150,000 distinct CDR3 sequences, just over 6.5% were seen once, and the ten largest hold under 0.8%. The sample was CD4+ T cells sorted from PBMCs, taken 10 days after the yellow fever booster vaccination. This clonotype originated in a man aged 25-45 years who received the YFV17D yellow fever vaccine.

The CDR3 region is CASSEGTGGLTEQYF. The CDR3 DNA is TGTGCCAGCTCAGAAGGGACAGGGGGGCTCACCGAGCAGTACTTC. This chain uses TRBV18 with TRBJ2-7; 11 bases match TRBD1. Germline lookup yields CDR1 KGHSH and CDR2 LQKENI. The V and J ends lost 5 bases and 6 bases, in that order; junction bases with no gene match: 9. This CDR3 region has 15 residues.